This T cell receptor (beta chain) was captured by sequencing in a study of blood T cell repertoires in COVID-19. This CDR3 region has 15 residues. The germline V gene encodes CDR1 LNHDA and CDR2 SQIVND (reference sequence). Trimming took 7 bases from V and 0 from J, leaving 14 bases between them. Original processing notes: How many nucleated cells were present was estimated from reference gene primer amplification. The protocol was immunoSEQ multiplex PCR, while the TCRdb copy is restricted to in-frame clones and leaves out a portion. V and J calls and clone size come straight from that table; D and trimming were deduced from the DNA. Among 180,000 or so clones listed, 82% were seen once.

The TCR originated in a man aged 50 to 59 who had recovered from COVID-19. The J gene is TRBJ2-3, the V gene TRBV19; D possibly corresponds to TRBD2 (5 bases). Sequencing used PBMCs or T cells enriched from blood (not recorded which). CDR3 amino acids: CASTPDGLSTDTQYF. CDR3 nucleotides: TGTGCCAGTACCCCGGACGGACTTAGCACAGATACGCAGTATTTT.